These 16 T cell receptor beta chains originate from one sample sequenced in a study of blood T cells in healthy people across ages. The authors ran a second PCR of about 6 to 12 cycles using a sample-barcoded 5' primer and a J-beta primer mix. In TCRdb, the 5' RACE reads were re-called with MiXCR into one record per CDR3 protein. Of around 780,000 distinct CDR3 sequences in the sample, more than 50% were seen once. Sequenced sample: blood. The receptors come from a middle-aged man in good health.

This clonotype was counted at least ten times. V usage is TRBV7-2 and J usage is TRBJ2-5; D might be TRBD1 (5 bases). The CDR3 is 15 amino acids. V lost 5 bases, J lost 7 bases, and 20 bases lay in between. Per the germline V gene, CDR1 is SGHTA and CDR2 is FQGNSA. CDR3: CASSPPLEAGRTQYF. The CDR3 coding sequence is TGTGCCAGCAGCCCCCCATTAGAGGCAGGGCGGACCCAGTACTTC.

The chain combines TRBV20-1 with TRBJ1-2; weak D call: TRBD1 (5 bases). The V gene lost 0 bases and the J gene lost 2 bases, with 13 bases spanning the gap. The germline gives CDR1 DFQATT, CDR2 SNEGSKA (reference sequence). This CDR3 comprises 15 residues. The CDR3 loop reads CSARDGRGYNYGYTF. The CDR3 nucleotides are TGCAGTGCTAGAGATGGGCGGGGGTACAACTATGGCTACACCTTC.

This CDR3 reads CASSEGQSGWYEQYF. For the CDR3, the DNA is TGTGCCAGCAGTGAAGGACAGTCGGGATGGTACGAGCAGTACTTC. This sequence joins TRBV2 and TRBJ2-7, with D possibly being TRBD1 or TRBD2 (5 bases each). This CDR3 region has 15 residues. Looked up from germline, CDR1 is SNHLY and CDR2 is FYNNEI. V was trimmed by 1 base and J by 4 bases, leaving 14 bases between them.

The CDR3 is CASSVGTEATNEKLFF. CDR3 nucleotides: TGTGCCAGCAGTGTAGGGACAGAGGCAACTAATGAAAAACTGTTTTTT. The chain links TRBV2 to TRBJ1-4; 7 positions match TRBD1. Trimming at V came to 4 bases and at J to 0 bases, leaving 5 bases not matched to a gene. CDR3 length equals 16 residues. Germline assignment: CDR1 SNHLY and CDR2 FYNNEI.

This clonotype was observed a few times. The chain joins TRBV28 to TRBJ1-6, with D possibly TRBD1 on 6 matching bases. Germline loops: CDR1 MDHEN, CDR2 SYDVKM. Trimming left V 7 bases short and J 0 bases short, with 16 bases between. The CDR3 extends over 17 amino acids. As DNA, the CDR3 is TGTGCCAGCACCCCGACAGGATCGGGCTCCTATAATTCACCCCTCCACTTT. It encodes CASTPTGSGSYNSPLHF.

The gene calls are TRBV7-9 and TRBJ2-3; 8 bases match TRBD2. Germline-derived CDR1 and CDR2 are SEHNR and FQNEAQ (reference sequence). This CDR3 contains 16 residues. V was clipped by 0 bases and J by 1 base; unmatched bases: 3. CDR3 residues: CASSLALSGGTDTQYF. The CDR3 DNA reads as TGTGCCAGCAGCTTAGCGCTTAGCGGGGGCACAGATACGCAGTATTTT.

This clonotype was seen a few times. J is TRBJ2-5 and V is TRBV27, with 7 bases identical to TRBD2. Germline-derived CDR1 and CDR2 are MNHEY and SMNVEV (reference sequence). V shed 7 bases, J shed 11 bases, and the junction held 13 bases outside the gene matches. The CDR3 totals 13 residues. CDR3 in amino acids: CASTAGTVNEQYF. CDR3 bases: TGTGCCAGCACAGCGGGGACCGTCAATGAGCAGTACTTC.

On this clonotype itself: Compared with germline, one end of the junction differs, possibly owing to a read error. The V and J genes are TRBV19 and TRBJ2-2; D assignment may be TRBD1 or TRBD2 (7 bases each). Germline CDR1 LNHDA, CDR2 SQIVND (reference sequence). This CDR3 comprises 14 residues. The DNA of the CDR3 is TGTGCCAGTAGTTTACAGGGGAGGGCCGGGGAGCTATTTTTT. Translating it yields CASSLQGRAGELFF.

This clonotype was seen at least ten times. The chain links TRBV7-8 to TRBJ2-7; D might be TRBD1 or TRBD2, each matching 5 bases. Trimming removed 1 base at V and 0 bases at J, with 10 bases between. The germline V gene encodes CDR1 SGHVS and CDR2 FQNEAQ. The CDR3 consists of 15 residues. The CDR3 DNA follows: TGTGCCAGCAGCTTAGGGGGGAGTAACTCCTACGAGCAGTACTTC. It is translated as CASSLGGSNSYEQYF. The full variable domain, rest sourced from reference TRBV7-8 and TRBJ2-7, is GAGVSQSPRYKVAKRGQDVALRCDPISGHVSLFWYQQALGQGPEFLTYFQNEAQLDKSGLPSDRFFAERPEGSVSTLKIQRTQQEDSAVYLCASSLGGSNSYEQYFGPGTRLTVT.

The rearrangement links TRBV7-2 to TRBJ2-5; 7 positions agree with TRBD2. This CDR3 has 14 residues. The J segment lost 5 bases and the V segment lost 5 bases, leaving 8 bases of the junction unmatched. Per germline, CDR1 SGHTA and CDR2 FQGNSA. CDR3 DNA sequence: TGTGCCAGCAGCCGATGGGGGGGGGAGGAGACCCAGTACTTC. Translated, it gives CASSRWGGEETQYF. Drawing the rest from reference TRBV7-2 and TRBJ2-5, the complete variable domain is GAGVSQSPSNKVTEKGKDVELRCDPISGHTALYWYRQSLGQGLEFLIYFQGNSAPDKSGLPSDRFSAERTGGSVSTLTIQRTQQEDSAVYLCASSRWGGEETQYFGPGTRLLVL.

V usage is TRBV9 and J usage is TRBJ2-3, with TRBD2 as a possible D gene (6 bases). V lost 5 bases, J lost 0 bases, and 13 bases lay in between. CDR1 is SGDLS and CDR2 is YYNGEE in the germline V gene. This CDR3 comprises 15 residues. The CDR3 DNA follows: TGTGCCAGCAGGAGCCTAGCGACTAGCACAGATACGCAGTATTTT. This sequence encodes CASRSLATSTDTQYF. Drawing the rest from reference TRBV9 and TRBJ2-3, the complete variable domain is DSGVTQTPKHLITATGQRVTLRCSPRSGDLSVYWYQQSLDQGLQFLIQYYNGEERAKGNILERFSAQQFPDLHSELNLSSLELGDSALYFCASRSLATSTDTQYFGPGTRLTVL.

The gene calls are TRBV28 and TRBJ1-2; 7 nucleotides agree with TRBD1. The V gene's germline CDR1 is MDHEN and CDR2 SYDVKM. The J segment lost 3 bases and the V segment lost 6 bases, leaving 10 bases of the junction unmatched. The CDR3 extends over 15 amino acids. Written as DNA, the CDR3 is TGTGCCAGCAGACGCTCGGACAGGTTAGACTATGGCTACACCTTC. It encodes CASRRSDRLDYGYTF.

As to this clonotype: One end of the junction fails to match germline, which may point to a read error. The chain links TRBV7-2 to TRBJ2-7; 7 bases are shared with TRBD1. Matching the DNA end better, TRBJ2-1 makes the J call doubtful. In germline, CDR1 is SGHTA, CDR2 FQGNSA. The CDR3 contains 16 residues. Here the CDR3 DNA reads TGTGCCAACAGCTCCCGGGACAGACTCTTCTCGGATGAGCAGTTCTTC. Encoded protein: CANSSRDRLFSDEQFF.

The CDR3 here is CASSLEGEGNQPQHF. The CDR3, as DNA: TGTGCCAGCAGCCTCGAGGGGGAGGGCAATCAGCCCCAGCATTTT. V is TRBV28 and J is TRBJ1-5; D perhaps matches TRBD1 (6 bases). The CDR3 covers 15 residues. CDR1 MDHEN and CDR2 SYDVKM come from the germline V gene. V lost 6 bases to trimming and J lost 2 bases, with 14 bases between them. The variable domain in full, completed from reference TRBV28 and TRBJ1-5, reads DVKVTQSSRYLVKRTGEKVFLECVQDMDHENMFWYRQDPGLGLRLIYFSYDVKMKEKGDIPEGYSVSREKKERFSLILESASTNQTSMYLCASSLEGEGNQPQHFGDGTRLSIL.

This clonotype showed up just a few times. The V and J genes are TRBV20-1 and TRBJ2-4; 9 bases are a match to TRBD1. The DNA end is more similar to TRBJ2-7, so the J call may be wrong. CDR1 is DFQATT and CDR2 is SNEGSKA in the germline V gene (reference sequence). The CDR3 has 17 amino acids. CDR3 loop: CSARDRIGTGFTYEQYF. In nucleotides, the CDR3 is TGCAGTGCTAGAGATCGTATAGGGACAGGGTTTACCTACGAGCAGTACTTC.

V and J are TRBV5-1 and TRBJ1-2; TRBD1 agrees at 9 bases. Germline V gene lookup returns CDR1 SGHRS and CDR2 YFSETQ. V gave up 4 bases and J gave up 8 bases; unmatched junction bases: 3. The CDR3 is made up of 12 amino acids. CDR3 sequence: CASSQGQGGYTF. For the CDR3, the DNA is TGCGCCAGCAGCCAGGGACAGGGAGGCTACACCTTC.